One T cell receptor beta chain is described in this entry. Its antigen remains unknown. Sequencing was performed with immunoSEQ multiplex PCR; in TCRdb, only in-frame clones are kept and a portion is missing. The sample lists approximately 84,000 clones, 80% to 90% occurring once. The source of the sample is a study of T cell responses to AZD1222 COVID-19 vaccine. General observations from the study: Donors, mostly white British, included more females; clonal diversity was possibly underestimated. It was only after the peak T cell response that any repertoires were sampled. The study identified only six AZD1222 recipients as seropositive at baseline.

Pooling was applied to second doses at about 4 or about 12 weeks. This receptor was identified in an adult who received the AZD1222 COVID-19 vaccine. The starting material was peripheral blood, obtained 28 days after the second AZD1222 dose.

Here the CDR3 DNA reads TGTGCCAGCAGGGCGGGAGGGAGGTACGAGCAGTACTTC. Translating it yields CASRAGGRYEQYF. V is TRBV27 and J is TRBJ2-7, with TRBD2 matching 9 bases. V dropped 6 bases and J dropped 4; count of bases not matched to a gene: 4. This CDR3 region has 13 residues. The germline V gene has CDR1 MNHEY and CDR2 SMNVEV (reference sequence).